The next 10 T cell receptor beta chains were all read from a single sample in a study of glioma-infiltrating T cells (TCRdb year 2016). The instrument was an Illumina MiSeq. TCR alpha and beta CDR3 regions were amplified with the iRepertoire nested amplicon-rescue multiplex PCR (arm-PCR) platform from RNA. The public reads were reanalyzed by TCRdb: fastp trimming at Q25, MiXCR alignment, in-frame beta chains only. For every CDR3 protein sequence, its rows merge into one entry that carries the most common genes and DNA. Here the sample has approximately 110,000 distinct CDR3 sequences; less than 30% occur a single time. Of the sample, approximately 35% falls within the top ten clones. The specimen was glioma tissue, nonneoplastic brain tissue, or PBMCs (not recorded which). These receptors came from a human donor with low-grade glioma or glioblastoma, undergoing nonglioma brain surgery, or in good health (not recorded which).

This clonotype was seen at least ten times. V and J are TRBV19 and TRBJ1-5; perhaps TRBD1 as D (5 bases). This CDR3 region has 15 residues. With 5 bases removed from V and 0 bases from J, the gap between germline ends came to 11 bases. Germline CDR1 LNHDA, CDR2 SQIVND (reference sequence). CDR3 residues: CASSDSDYSNQPQHF. The CDR3 DNA is TGTGCCAGTAGTGACAGTGACTATAGCAATCAGCCCCAGCATTTT.

This clonotype was detected many times. The chain links TRBV29-1 to TRBJ2-7; 7 bases match TRBD1. With 5 bases clipped from V and 2 bases from J, the junction kept 9 bases outside the gene matches. This CDR3 region has 14 residues. CDR1 is SQVTM and CDR2 is ANQGSEA in the germline V gene. Here the CDR3 DNA reads TGCAGCGTTCGAAGACAGGGAACTACCTACGAGCAGTACTTC. Its protein product is CSVRRQGTTYEQYF.

This clonotype appeared many times. The chain uses TRBV20-1 and TRBJ1-1; a possible D gene is TRBD1 (6 bases). The CDR3 runs to 15 residues. CDR1 is DFQATT, CDR2 SNEGSKA, per germline (reference sequence). The V and J ends lost 7 bases and 0 bases respectively, with 18 bases between them. The CDR3 reads CSELPIDRLNTEAFF. CDR3 nucleotide sequence: TGCAGTGAACTCCCCATAGACAGGCTGAACACTGAAGCTTTCTTT.

This clonotype was detected ten times or more. The CDR3 is CASRGGKDPETQYF. The DNA for the CDR3 is TGTGCCAGCAGGGGGGGGAAGGATCCCGAGACCCAGTACTTC. This rearrangement joins TRBV6-1 to TRBJ2-5, with 7 positions matching TRBD2. Germline CDR1 and CDR2: MNHNS and SASEGT. This CDR3 is 14 amino acids long. V lost 6 bases, J lost 5 bases, and 9 bases stayed unmatched.

This clonotype occurred many times. The rearrangement links TRBV20-1 to TRBJ1-1; D is undetermined. Germline CDR1 reads DFQATT; CDR2 reads SNEGSKA (reference sequence). The CDR3 length is 14 residues. V lost 2 bases, J lost 2 bases, and 12 bases lay in between. DNA of the CDR3: TGCAGTGCTAGAAGGGTGGGTCCTAACACTGAAGCTTTCTTT. It specifies CSARRVGPNTEAFF.

Remarks on this clonotype: Given a much more abundant clone one base away, this may be a read error. This rearrangement joins TRBV7-9 to TRBJ2-3; tentative D call: TRBD2 (5 bases). The CDR3 totals 14 residues. The germline V gene has CDR1 SEHNR and CDR2 FQNEAQ (reference sequence). V was trimmed by 2 bases and J by 7 bases, leaving 13 bases between them. The CDR3 DNA sequence: TGTGCCAGCAGCTTAAATCTACCGGGAAATACGCAGTATTTT. Its translation is CASSLNLPGNTQYF.

This clonotype has just a few counts. The rearrangement uses TRBV28 and TRBJ1-5; D remains unclear. CDR3 length: 15 amino acids. Trimming pared 6 bases from V and 13 bases from J, leaving 25 bases between. Per germline, CDR1 MDHEN and CDR2 SYDVKM. The DNA of the CDR3 is TGTGCCAGCAGCTTGTTCAGGTATAGCAATCAGCAACAGCATTTT. It is translated as CASSLFRYSNQQQHF. The full variable domain, completed using reference TRBV28 and TRBJ1-5, is DVKVTQSSRYLVKRTGEKVFLECVQDMDHENMFWYRQDPGLGLRLIYFSYDVKMKEKGDIPEGYSVSREKKERFSLILESASTNQTSMYLCASSLFRYSNQQQHFGDGTRLSIL.

In its sample, this clonotype was seen many times. The genes are TRBV7-2 and TRBJ2-7; D possibly corresponds to TRBD1 (7 bases). CDR1 and CDR2 (germline): SGHTA, FQGNSA. The CDR3 loop spans 16 amino acids. The V and J ends lost 5 bases and 3 bases respectively, with 20 bases between them. The CDR3 sequence: CASSPAGQQSIYEQYF. For the CDR3, the DNA is TGTGCCAGCAGCCCGGCGGGACAGCAGTCTATCTACGAGCAGTACTTC.

This clonotype appeared many times. CDR3 bases: TGTGCCAGCAATCCGGGGAAAACCGCGATGTCCTACAATGAGCAGTTCTTC. Its translation: CASNPGKTAMSYNEQFF. The V gene is TRBV6-2 or TRBV6-3, the J gene TRBJ2-1, with TRBD2 as a possible D gene (5 bases). Germline V gives CDR1 MNHEY, CDR2 SVGEGT. This CDR3 is 17 amino acids long. Trimming took off 7 bases at V and 1 base at J, with 20 bases between the two ends.

There are many counts of this clonotype. The rearrangement uses TRBV14 and TRBJ1-5; TRBD1 matches at 7 bases. V dropped 2 bases and J dropped 2; count of bases not matched to a gene: 6. The CDR3 has 16 residues. Germline CDR1 reads SGHDN; CDR2 reads FVKESK. The CDR3 spells CASSQLRQGCNQPQHF. For the CDR3, the DNA is TGTGCCAGCAGCCAACTCCGACAGGGATGCAATCAGCCCCAGCATTTT.